The text below deals with one T cell receptor (beta chain). Its antigen is as yet unknown. Germline-derived CDR1 and CDR2 are SGHVS and FQNEAQ. V was clipped by 4 bases and J by 8 bases; unmatched bases: 8. The CDR3 covers 15 residues. UMIs and sample barcodes were carried by the TCR alpha and TCR beta cDNA libraries that 5'RACE produced using constant-segment primers. TCRdb analysed the 5' RACE reads with MiXCR anew, one entry per CDR3 protein. The profile shows roughly 80,000 distinct CDR3 sequences, 11% to 15% of them singletons. The data were taken from a study of T-cell memory formation after mild COVID-19. Findings and caveats of the study: The study detected some responding clones in pre-infection memory, suggesting cross-reactive memory joined.

The receptor was derived from an adult woman who had mild COVID-19 (a few samples of this study predate the infection). Cell type and time point are not known. The sequenced material came from PBMCs or a T cell subset sorted from them (not recorded which). The gene calls are TRBV7-8 and TRBJ2-1; TRBD2 matches at 10 bases. CDR3 residues: CASSSRAGGPDEQFF. In DNA form, the CDR3 reads TGTGCCAGCAGCTCCCGAGCGGGGGGGCCCGATGAGCAGTTCTTC.